These T cell receptor beta chains were read from a single sample in a study of identical twins. From the 5' RACE reads, TCRdb called clonotypes with MiXCR, one entry per CDR3 protein. The sample has some 1,700,000 distinct CDR3 sequences; around 33% are singletons. What was sequenced was cord blood. The receptor set was obtained from a newborn girl in good health. Each CDR3 is given with its conserved first and last residue. The order of the fields is D gene, J gene, V gene, CDR3 protein. A D gene is named only where the DNA matches it firmly.

.,TRBJ2-7,TRBV4-2,CASSQSSEVEQYF
TRBD2,TRBJ2-5,TRBV20-1,CSARSPSGLQETQYF
.,TRBJ1-4,TRBV7-9,CASSLESRVSNEKLFF
.,TRBJ2-7,TRBV27,CASSRRLGEQYF
.,TRBJ1-1,TRBV7-2,CASSLGRRQAMNTEAFF
.,TRBJ1-1,TRBV15,CATSRVRNTEAFF
TRBD2,TRBJ2-1,TRBV7-8,CASSIGLADLNEQFF
TRBD2,TRBJ2-1,TRBV4-2,CASSQDFRGGLNEQFF
.,TRBJ2-3,TRBV24-1,CATSTGQTGGTDTQYF
.,.,TRBV20-1,CSAALNDEQYF
TRBD2,TRBJ2-1,TRBV10-3,CATATSGSDNGQFF
.,TRBJ1-2,TRBV27,CATRPLTPVNYGYTF
TRBD1,TRBJ1-5,TRBV18,CASSPRRGSNQPQHF
TRBD2,TRBJ2-1,TRBV2,CASSGRLAGGSDEQFF
.,TRBJ1-5,TRBV28,CASSPGEWWQPQHF